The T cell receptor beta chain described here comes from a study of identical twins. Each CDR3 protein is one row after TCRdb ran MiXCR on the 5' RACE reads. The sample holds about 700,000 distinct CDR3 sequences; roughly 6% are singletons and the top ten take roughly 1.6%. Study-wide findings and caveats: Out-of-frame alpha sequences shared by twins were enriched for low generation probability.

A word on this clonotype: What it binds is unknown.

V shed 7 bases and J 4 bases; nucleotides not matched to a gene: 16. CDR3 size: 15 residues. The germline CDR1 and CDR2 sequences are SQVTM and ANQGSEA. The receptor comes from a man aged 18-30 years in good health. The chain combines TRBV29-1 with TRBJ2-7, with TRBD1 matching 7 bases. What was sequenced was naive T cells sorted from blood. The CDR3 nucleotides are TGCAGCGCGCACGTGGGGACAGACAAATTTTACGAGCAGTACTTC. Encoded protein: CSAHVGTDKFYEQYF.